The rows below give T cell receptor beta chains drawn from one sample of a study of blood T cell repertoires in COVID-19. Assay used: immunoSEQ multiplex PCR; TCRdb lists only in-frame clones, some missing. The table shows 150,000 to 200,000 clones, with approximately 88% occurring only once. Sequenced input: peripheral blood. These receptors all come from a woman between 45 and 60 years old with acute or convalescent COVID-19. Both conserved end residues are part of each CDR3. A D gene is named only where the DNA matches it firmly. Size values are once, few and many counts, or a class for expanded clones, and some rows have none.

TRBD1	17	.	TRBJ2-3	TRBV27	TGTGCCAGCAGTTTATTGCCCGGACAGGGGAGCGCAGATACGCAGTATTTT	CASSLLPGQGSADTQYF
.	14	.	TRBJ1-5	TRBV5-8	TGTGCCAGCAGCTTGAGCAGGGGTAATGGACCCCAGCATTTT	CASSLSRGNGPQHF
.	13	.	TRBJ2-7	TRBV7-2	TGTGCCAGCAGCTTAGGAGCCATCTACGAGCAGTACTTC	CASSLGAIYEQYF
TRBD1	16	.	TRBJ2-7	TRBV5-1	TGCGCCAGCAGCTTGGCCCGGACAGGGAGAGCCTACGAGCAGTACTTC	CASSLARTGRAYEQYF
.	12	.	TRBJ1-2	TRBV6-2/TRBV6-3	TGTGCCAGCAGTTACTCGATCGGGGGCTACACCTTC	CASSYSIGGYTF
.	13	.	TRBJ1-2	TRBV2	TGTGCCAGCAGTGAAGCGCCACACTACGGCTACACCTTC	CASSEAPHYGYTF
TRBD1	17	.	TRBJ2-3	TRBV5-4	TGTGCCAGCAGCTCGAGGCCCAGGACAGGGCACACAGATACGCAGTATTTT	CASSSRPRTGHTDTQYF
.	14	.	TRBJ1-1	TRBV7-9	TGTGCCGTAGGGAACGGGGTACACCCCACTGAAGCTTTCTTT	CAVGNGVHPTEAFF
TRBD2	14	.	TRBJ2-5	TRBV6-5	TGTGCCAGCAGTCCGGTAGCGGGAGACTTGACCCAGTACTTC	CASSPVAGDLTQYF
.	13	.	TRBJ1-2	TRBV5-1	TGCGCCAGCAGCTCGCAAAGAGACTATGGCTACACCTTC	CASSSQRDYGYTF
TRBD1	17	.	TRBJ1-2	TRBV3-1/TRBV3-2	TGTGCCAGCAGCCCCTTTTCCTTTTCCACAGGGGGGAGAGGCTACACCTTC	CASSPFSFSTGGRGYTF
TRBD2	17	once	TRBJ2-5	TRBV3-1/TRBV3-2	TGTGCCAGCAGCCAATATCTTAGCGGGAGGTCCCAAGAGACCCAGTACTTC	CASSQYLSGRSQETQYF
TRBD1	16	once	TRBJ1-6	TRBV5-1	TGCGCCAGCAGCTTCGCACAGGGGGCGGAAAATTCACCCCTCCACTTT	CASSFAQGAENSPLHF
TRBD1	12	.	TRBJ1-5	TRBV6-5	TGTGCCAGCAGCGACAGGGGGCGAACCCAGCATTTT	CASSDRGRTQHF
.	11	.	TRBJ1-2	TRBV12-3/TRBV12-4	TGTGCCAGCAGTTTGGGAGGAGGCTACACCTTC	CASSLGGGYTF
.	14	.	TRBJ1-5	TRBV19	TGTGCCAGTAGAGGACAGATTTACAATCAGCCCCAGCATTTT	CASRGQIYNQPQHF
.	18	.	TRBJ2-7	TRBV21-1	TGTGCCAGCAGCAAAGCTCCTAGCGGCCCCGAGCACACCTACGAGCAGTACTTC	CASSKAPSGPEHTYEQYF
.	13	.	TRBJ1-2	TRBV5-1	TGCGCCAGCAGCGCGGGTTGGAACTATGGCTACACCTTC	CASSAGWNYGYTF
TRBD1	14	.	TRBJ1-2	TRBV7-2	TGTGCCAGCAACGCAGGACAGGGTAGCTATGGCTACACCTTC	CASNAGQGSYGYTF
.	12	.	TRBJ1-2	TRBV7-2	TGTGCCAGCAGCACCTCCGGGTACGGCTACACCTTC	CASSTSGYGYTF
.	11	.	TRBJ2-7	TRBV6-2/TRBV6-3	TGTGCCAGCAGTTATTCGAGGGAGCAGTACTTC	CASSYSREQYF
TRBD1	14	.	TRBJ1-2	TRBV18	TGTGCCAGCTCACCAGGGACAGACGCCTATGGCTACACCTTC	CASSPGTDAYGYTF
.	14	.	TRBJ1-5	TRBV6-5	TGTGCCAGCAAAACGGGGGGTAGCAATCAGCCCCAGCATTTT	CASKTGGSNQPQHF
TRBD2	13	.	TRBJ2-7	TRBV4-3	TGCGCCAGCAGCCTGGCGGGAGCGGGCGAGCAGTACTTC	CASSLAGAGEQYF
.	16	.	TRBJ1-1	TRBV12-1	TGTGCCAGCAGCTTTAGAGGAGACAGCATGAACACTGAAGCTTTCTTT	CASSFRGDSMNTEAFF
TRBD2	14	.	TRBJ2-5	TRBV3-1/TRBV3-2	TGTGCCAGCAGCCAAGACTACAGCGGGGGGGCCCAGTACTTC	CASSQDYSGGAQYF
.	15	few	TRBJ1-1	TRBV5-5	TGTGCCAGCAGCTTGGACGGGTTAAGTGGCACTGAAGCTTTCTTT	CASSLDGLSGTEAFF
.	15	.	TRBJ1-2	TRBV1	TGCACCAGCAGCTTTATGACCGGGACAGGCTATGGCTACACCTTC	CTSSFMTGTGYGYTF
TRBD1	16	.	TRBJ2-2	TRBV18	TGTGCCAGCTCACCGTCCGGGACAGGGAACACCGGGGAGCTGTTTTTT	CASSPSGTGNTGELFF
TRBD2	17	.	TRBJ2-3	TRBV27	TGTGCCAGCAATAAAAACCCAGCGGGGGGGGGCACAGATACGCAGTATTTT	CASNKNPAGGGTDTQYF
.	14	.	TRBJ1-1	TRBV6-5	TGTGCCAGCACTAGACGGATGGGTACCGGTGAAGCTTTCTTT	CASTRRMGTGEAFF
.	15	.	TRBJ2-7	TRBV11-2	TGTGCCAGCAGCTTAGATCAGTTACCAATCTACGAGCAGTACTTC	CASSLDQLPIYEQYF
TRBD1	14	.	TRBJ2-1	TRBV5-4	TGTGCCAGCAGCTGGGGGACAGGCTACAATGAGCAGTTCTTC	CASSWGTGYNEQFF
.	16	once	TRBJ1-1	TRBV11-2	TGTGCCAGCAGCTTGTTTACCGTGGAGGGAAAAACTGAAGCTTTCTTT	CASSLFTVEGKTEAFF
TRBD1	14	once	TRBJ1-1	TRBV29-1	TGCAGCGTGACCAGGGGGGCGGGGAACACTGAAGCTTTCTTT	CSVTRGAGNTEAFF